This entry describes one TCR beta chain. The antigen is not known. The data derive from a study of cytomegalovirus exposure and HLA in healthy donors. Study-wide results and limits: What a later analysis showed was that several of the most significant clusters appeared linked to common viral pathogens. In an earlier analysis, in under 700 donors, most V segments appeared productive either ~90% or ~30% of the time. A reported reduction in N-insertions relative to the roughly 670-donor mean was seen in an Asian-associated ancestry cluster in a later analysis. Listed as cytomegalovirus-associated were about 160 TCR beta chains.

60 Vbeta and 13 Jbeta primers were used in PCR. Profiling relied on immunoSEQ multiplex PCR, and the TCRdb table lists in-frame clones only, not all of them. Among around 170,000 clones, more than 70% were seen once, and the ten largest hold around 0.37%. This CDR3 has 15 amino acids. Germline CDR1 is SGHRS and CDR2 is YFSETQ. Unmatched junction bases numbered 6, after V lost 4 bases and J lost 2 bases. Material for sequencing was PBMCs. The J gene is TRBJ2-1, the V gene TRBV5-1; TRBD2 matches at 7 bases. The receptor was isolated from a boy younger than 10 in good health and CMV-seronegative. The CDR3 reads CASSPGGSPYNEQFF. CDR3 coding DNA: TGCGCCAGCAGCCCGGGCGGGAGCCCCTACAATGAGCAGTTCTTC.